What follows describes a single TCR beta chain. Its antigen remains unidentified. These data are taken from a study of graft-versus-host responses after intestinal transplantation. Study-wide context: Recipients received multivisceral, liver-intestinal, or isolated intestinal transplants. Recipients uniformly received anti-thymocyte globulin induction, followed by tacrolimus and steroids for approximately 3 years. Study conclusions and caveats: GvH clones surfaced in recipient marrow, some emerging earlier in ileum or blood. High graft-versus-host to host-versus-graft clonal ratios were seen in allografts of patients with graft-donor T cell macrochimerism.

The data were produced by immunoSEQ multiplex PCR, yet TCRdb's version contains in-frame clones alone and is incomplete. The sample has some 38,000 clones; over 85% are singletons. Per the germline V gene, CDR1 is SGHVS and CDR2 is FNYEAQ. V lost 3 bases, J lost 8 bases, and 14 bases stayed unmatched. This CDR3 has 18 residues. This clonotype was obtained from a human donor who was the organ donor for an intestinal transplant. V usage is TRBV7-6 and J usage is TRBJ2-1; TRBD2 aligns across 12 bases. Sequencing was performed on unstimulated CD8+ T cells sorted from spleen or lymph node cells, taken before transplant. This CDR3 reads CASSFARETSGRSDEQFF. The CDR3 DNA is TGTGCCAGCAGCTTCGCTCGGGAGACTAGCGGGAGATCGGATGAGCAGTTCTTC.